This T cell receptor (delta chain) was documented in a study of gammadelta T cells in human blood. Germline trimming cut 3 bases from V and 2 bases from J; bases unmatched to any gene: 6. This CDR3 is 18 amino acids long. Germline V gene lookup returns CDR1 GEAIGNYY and CDR2 EKD. TCRdb used CATT to re-call clones from the RT-PCR reads. The sample contains 750 to 1,000 delta-chain clones, 22% of which appear only once. Note on this clone: Its specificity is not known. One base away lies a much larger clone, so this may be a sequencing read error.

Findings and caveats of the study: Right after birth, innate γδ T cells reportedly expanded polyclonally after microbial exposure.

Sample: Vgamma9Vdelta2 gamma-delta T cells from fetal blood. This chain joins TRDV2 and TRDJ3; 10 positions match TRDD3. The clonotype originates from a human fetus. The CDR3 DNA sequence: TGTGCCTGTGACTCTGTACTGGGGGATCCCTGGGACACCCGACAGATGTTTTTC. Translated, it gives CACDSVLGDPWDTRQMFF.